One and the same sample provided the 7 T cell receptor beta chains below, sequenced in a study of shared clonotypes between healthy human individuals. Selected positively for CCR7 and CD45RO-negative, naive CD8 cells excluded terminally differentiated effector memory CD45RA+ cells. Repertoires were generated with immunoSEQ multiplex PCR, while TCRdb's copy carries only in-frame clones and drops some. The sample contains roughly 2,000,000 clones, less than 95% of which appear only once. Sequencing input: naive CD8+ T cells sorted from blood. The receptors shown here come from a man between 18 and 35 years old in good health.

This sequence joins TRBV12-5 and TRBJ2-7; tentatively, D is TRBD2 (5 bases). The CDR3 runs to 14 residues. Germline CDR1 and CDR2: LGHNT and FRNRAP. V was clipped by 2 bases and J by 3 bases, with 11 bases between them. The CDR3 region is CASGLSDYFYEQYF. CDR3 nucleotides: TGTGCTAGTGGTTTGTCAGACTACTTCTACGAGCAGTACTTC.

V and J are TRBV6-5 and TRBJ1-1, with a possible D match to TRBD1 (5 bases). This CDR3 spans 15 amino acids. Trimming took 6 bases from V and 1 from J, leaving 15 bases between them. Germline assignment: CDR1 MNHEY and CDR2 SVGAGI. CDR3 sequence (DNA): TGTGCCAGCAGGACTTGGGACTCGAAGAACACTGAAGCTTTCTTT. This gives the protein CASRTWDSKNTEAFF.

The CDR3: CASSFFGGSYNEQFF. As DNA, the CDR3 is TGTGCCAGCAGCTTCTTCGGCGGCTCCTACAATGAGCAGTTCTTC. This chain connects TRBV11-2 to TRBJ2-1; D unresolved. Trimming stripped 3 bases from V and 0 bases from J, with 9 bases between. Germline CDR1 reads SGHAT; CDR2 reads FQNNGV. The CDR3 spans 15 residues.

The chain links TRBV13 to TRBJ1-1; D unresolved. Germline loops: CDR1 PRHDT, CDR2 FYEKMQ (reference sequence). The CDR3 sequence is 12 residues long. V lost 3 bases to trimming and J lost 6 bases, with 8 bases between them. The CDR3: CASSFKDSEAFF. The CDR3 DNA follows: TGTGCCAGCAGCTTCAAGGATTCTGAAGCTTTCTTT.

J is TRBJ2-5 and V is TRBV28; D may be TRBD2 (6 bases). Germline CDR1 MDHEN, CDR2 SYDVKM. The CDR3 extends over 14 amino acids. The V end was cut by 5 bases, the J end by 3 bases, with 13 bases between. DNA for the CDR3: TGTGCCAGCAGTCCGGGCGGGACGGAAGAGACCCAGTACTTC. It translates to CASSPGGTEETQYF.

The V and J genes are TRBV7-2 and TRBJ2-7; D is undetermined. The CDR3 sequence is 13 residues long. Deletions cut 3 bases from V and 4 bases from J, with 10 bases between. CDR1 is SGHTA, CDR2 FQGNSA, per germline. The CDR3 bases are TGTGCCAGCAGCTTTAACGGGTTTTACGAGCAGTACTTC. It is translated as CASSFNGFYEQYF.

The chain uses TRBV11-2 and TRBJ1-5, with D unclear. The CDR3 totals 16 residues. Germline lookup yields CDR1 SGHAT and CDR2 FQNNGV. Trimming took 3 bases from V and 0 from J, leaving 12 bases between them. This CDR3 is CASSFILPYSNQPQHF. As DNA, the CDR3 is TGTGCCAGCAGCTTTATATTGCCTTATAGCAATCAGCCCCAGCATTTT.